This T cell receptor (beta chain) was captured in a study of blood T cell repertoires in COVID-19. Looking at the study overall: PBMCs, B-cell-depleted T cells, or T cells were the source of the cDNA or gDNA that made up the material.

The CDR3 totals 14 residues. Looked up from germline, CDR1 is SQVTM and CDR2 is ANQGSEA. V dropped 2 bases and J dropped 3; count of bases not matched to a gene: 3. The table came from immunoSEQ multiplex PCR; TCRdb's copy has only in-frame clones and leaves some out. The sample yields 50,000 to 65,000 clones, roughly 80% seen once. The receptor's source is a woman in her fifties or sixties with acute or convalescent COVID-19. What was sequenced was peripheral blood. This chain connects TRBV29-1 to TRBJ2-2; 7 bases map to TRBD1. The CDR3, as DNA: TGCAGCGTTGAAAAGGGGGCGCACACCGGGGAGCTGTTTTTT. Translating it yields CSVEKGAHTGELFF.